The 23 T cell receptor beta chains in this list originate from one sample, sequenced in a study of blood T cell repertoires in COVID-19 (TCRdb year 2020). Library preparation employed the immunoSEQ multiplex PCR assay. The source is immuneACCESS, and TCRdb retained only in-frame sequences with V and J called. Part of the clones is not carried over; for the studies checked, unresolved V genes explain less than half of this, and the remainder is unexplained. The sample table lists just over 650,000 clones, around 89% of them with a count of one. The ten largest clones capture over 0.2% of the sample. Material: peripheral blood. The receptors originated from a woman between 18 and 29 years old with acute or convalescent COVID-19.

The chain is built from TRBV6-5 and TRBJ1-1; 8 positions agree with TRBD1. V was pared by 4 bases and J by 5 bases, with 12 bases of the junction left unmatched. The germline CDR1 and CDR2 sequences are MNHEY and SVGAGI. The CDR3 loop spans 16 amino acids. CDR3 nucleotide sequence: TGTGCCAGCAGTTCACCCTATCAGGGGGCCGGAACTGAAGCTTTCTTT. This codes for CASSSPYQGAGTEAFF.

The DNA for the CDR3 is TGTGCCAGCAGTCCCGACGGGGGGTCTGGGGCCAACGTCCTGACTTTC. Amino acid sequence: CASSPDGGSGANVLTF. V and J are TRBV6-2 or TRBV6-3 and TRBJ2-6; 7 nucleotides line up with TRBD2. V lost 5 bases and J lost 1; bases outside the gene matches: 5. CDR3 size: 16 residues. Per the germline V gene, CDR1 is MNHEY and CDR2 is SVGEGT.

Comment on this clone: It may be a read error: a sequence one base away is much more abundant. The genes are TRBV5-5 and TRBJ1-1, with 9 bases aligning to TRBD1. Trimming removed 5 bases from V and 3 bases from J; junction bases left unmatched: 2. Germline V gene data show CDR1 as SGHKS and CDR2 as YYEKEE (reference sequence). This CDR3 spans 13 amino acids. The CDR3 nucleotides are TGTGCCAGCAGTTGGACAGGGGACACTGAAGCTTTCTTT. Its protein product is CASSWTGDTEAFF.

The V gene is TRBV19, the J gene TRBJ2-7, with 10 positions matching TRBD1. Germline V gives CDR1 LNHDA, CDR2 SQIVND (reference sequence). The CDR3 totals 15 residues. Trimming cost V 4 bases and J 4 bases; bases outside gene matches: 7. The CDR3 DNA is TGTGCCAGTAGTACCCCCGGGACAGGGGTATACGAGCAGTACTTC. It codes for CASSTPGTGVYEQYF. The full variable domain, its missing parts supplied by reference TRBV19 and TRBJ2-7, is DGGITQSPKYLFRKEGQNVTLSCEQNLNHDAMYWYRQDPGQGLRLIYYSQIVNDFQKGDIAEGYSVSREKKESFPLTVTSAQKNPTAFYLCASSTPGTGVYEQYFGPGTRLTVT.

CDR3 bases: TGTGCCAGCAGCGTTATGGGAGATAGCAATCAGCCCCAGCATTTT. Its translation is CASSVMGDSNQPQHF. The V gene is TRBV9, the J gene TRBJ1-5, with unresolved D. This CDR3 contains 15 residues. Germline loops: CDR1 SGDLS, CDR2 YYNGEE. The V and J ends lost 2 bases and 0 bases respectively, with 9 bases between them. The whole variable domain, filled in from reference TRBV9 and TRBJ1-5, reads DSGVTQTPKHLITATGQRVTLRCSPRSGDLSVYWYQQSLDQGLQFLIQYYNGEERAKGNILERFSAQQFPDLHSELNLSSLELGDSALYFCASSVMGDSNQPQHFGDGTRLSIL.

This chain joins TRBV19 and TRBJ2-4; a possible D gene is TRBD2 (6 bases). Germline values: CDR1 LNHDA, CDR2 SQIVND (reference sequence). This CDR3 has 16 amino acids. V lost 3 bases, J lost 1 base, and 13 bases lay in between. The CDR3 sequence is CASSIRGSLAKNIQYF. CDR3 in DNA: TGTGCCAGTAGTATCCGGGGGTCGCTGGCCAAAAACATTCAGTACTTC.

The chain recombines TRBV6-5 with TRBJ2-2; D not resolved. V lost 6 bases to trimming and J lost 0 bases, with 8 bases between them. Germline values: CDR1 MNHEY, CDR2 SVGAGI. The CDR3 spans 14 residues. CDR3 residues: CASRVPANTGELFF. Written as DNA, the CDR3 is TGTGCCAGCAGAGTCCCAGCGAACACCGGGGAGCTGTTTTTT.

This rearrangement joins TRBV24-1 to TRBJ1-6; D is possibly TRBD1 (5 bases). CDR1 and CDR2 (germline): KGHDR, SFDVKD. The V and J ends lost 2 bases and 7 bases respectively, with 14 bases between them. The CDR3 covers 16 residues. The CDR3 DNA follows: TGTGCCACCAGTGATTCGGGAGCAGGGAGAAATTCACCCCTCCACTTT. This gives the protein CATSDSGAGRNSPLHF.

This chain uses TRBV5-4 with TRBJ2-2; TRBD2 matches 13 bases. The CDR3 has 14 amino acids. CDR1 and CDR2 (germline): SGHNT, YYREEE (reference sequence). V gave up 7 bases and J gave up 6 bases; unmatched junction bases: 3. Here the CDR3 reads CASRLAGGAGELFF. The CDR3 DNA follows: TGTGCCAGCCGACTAGCGGGGGGTGCCGGGGAGCTGTTTTTT.

The chain employs TRBV7-3 and TRBJ2-5; 9 bases match TRBD1. Germline loops: CDR1 SGHTA, CDR2 FQGTGA. V was pared by 5 bases and J by 4 bases, with 8 bases of the junction left unmatched. The CDR3 consists of 15 residues. The CDR3 loop reads CASSAYRGPGETQYF. The CDR3 region has the DNA TGTGCCAGCAGCGCCTACAGGGGGCCTGGAGAGACCCAGTACTTC.

The chain employs TRBV6-5 and TRBJ2-1, with 9 bases that match TRBD1. Germline-derived CDR1 and CDR2 are MNHEY and SVGAGI. Germline trimming cut 7 bases from V and 13 bases from J; bases unmatched to any gene: 11. The CDR3 is 13 residues long. The chain's CDR3 is CASNPGRGQGQFF. In DNA form, the CDR3 reads TGTGCCAGCAACCCGGGGAGGGGACAGGGTCAGTTCTTC.

This clone was seen once. V and J are TRBV30 and TRBJ2-1, with TRBD1 matching over 11 bases. The CDR3 has 16 residues. Trimming removed 1 base from V and 2 bases from J; junction bases left unmatched: 4. Germline V gives CDR1 GTSNPN, CDR2 SVGIG (reference sequence). The CDR3 DNA follows: TGTGCCTGGAGTGCTCCGGGACAGGGGGCCTACAATGAGCAGTTCTTC. Translation: CAWSAPGQGAYNEQFF.

The chain combines TRBV5-1 with TRBJ2-7, with 9 nucleotides matching TRBD1. V gave up 4 bases and J gave up 3 bases; unmatched junction bases: 5. The germline gives CDR1 SGHRS, CDR2 YFSETQ. The length of the CDR3 is 14 residues. CDR3 sequence reads: CASSEGQGNYEQYF. The CDR3 nucleotides are TGCGCCAGCAGCGAGGGACAGGGAAACTACGAGCAGTACTTC.

V gene TRBV11-3 combines with J gene TRBJ2-1; D remains unclear. The germline CDR1 and CDR2 sequences are SGHNT and YENEEA. The V end was cut by 1 base, the J end by 4 bases, with 8 bases between. The CDR3 has 14 amino acids. CDR3 coding DNA: TGTGCCAGCAGCTTAGGAGGTCCTTACAATGAGCAGTTCTTC. It translates to CASSLGGPYNEQFF.

This sequence joins TRBV5-4 and TRBJ1-1; the D gene is possibly TRBD1 (5 bases). Trimming cost V 3 bases and J 1 base, with 10 bases left between them. This CDR3 is 14 amino acids long. CDR1 and CDR2 from the germline V gene are SGHNT and YYREEE (reference sequence). CDR3 amino acids: CASSSVGGNTEAFF. The CDR3 DNA follows: TGTGCCAGCAGCTCGGTGGGGGGGAACACTGAAGCTTTCTTT. The variable domain in full, completed from reference TRBV5-4 and TRBJ1-1, reads ETGVTQSPTHLIKTRGQQVTLRCSSQSGHNTVSWYQQALGQGPQFIFQYYREEENGRGNFPPRFSGLQFPNYSSELNVNALELDDSALYLCASSSVGGNTEAFFGQGTRLTVV.

V gene TRBV14 combines with J gene TRBJ2-1; tentative D call: TRBD2 (6 bases). The CDR3 totals 14 residues. The germline CDR1 and CDR2 sequences are SGHDN and FVKESK. The V end was cut by 1 base, the J end by 3 bases, with 7 bases between. Written as DNA, the CDR3 is TGTGCCAGCAGCCAAGCGGGGGTCTACAATGAGCAGTTCTTC. As protein: CASSQAGVYNEQFF.

The rearrangement uses TRBV7-8 and TRBJ1-2, with no clear D. The germline CDR1 and CDR2 sequences are SGHVS and FQNEAQ. The CDR3 runs 11 residues. V lost 5 bases and J lost 5, with 6 bases in between. CDR3 protein: CASSHSYGYTF. The CDR3, as DNA: TGTGCCAGCAGCCACTCATATGGCTACACCTTC.

The rearrangement joins TRBV2 to TRBJ1-1; D is undetermined. The germline V gene has CDR1 SNHLY and CDR2 FYNNEI. The CDR3 covers 16 residues. V was clipped by 10 bases and J by 0 bases, with 21 bases between them. In nucleotides, the CDR3 is TGTGCCACCCTTGGAGGGCTTAAAACATTGAACACTGAAGCTTTCTTT. Translating gives CATLGGLKTLNTEAFF.

This rearrangement joins TRBV5-1 to TRBJ2-1; D is ambiguous. This CDR3 is 15 amino acids long. The V and J ends lost 0 bases and 7 bases respectively, with 14 bases between them. Germline V CDR1 and CDR2: SGHRS, YFSETQ. The CDR3 loop is CASSLVAVIGNEQFF. The DNA of the CDR3 is TGCGCCAGCAGCTTGGTTGCCGTGATCGGGAATGAGCAGTTCTTC.

V is TRBV7-8 and J is TRBJ1-3; D gene ambiguous. The CDR3 has 14 amino acids. CDR1 SGHVS and CDR2 FQNEAQ come from the germline V gene. V was trimmed by 2 bases and J by 0 bases, leaving 5 bases between them. The CDR3 protein is CASSLSHSGNTIYF. The CDR3 DNA sequence: TGTGCCAGCAGCTTATCACACTCTGGAAACACCATATATTTT.

Details on this clone: At one end the junction does not follow the germline gene, possibly because of a read error. The rearrangement uses TRBV5-1 and TRBJ1-2, with D hard to call. Looked up from germline, CDR1 is SGHRS and CDR2 is YFSETQ. The CDR3 is 12 amino acids. CDR3: CASSGSGYDYTF. The CDR3 DNA reads as TGCGCCAGCAGCGGATCCGGGTATGACTACACCTTC. Together with reference TRBV5-1 and TRBJ1-2, the CDR3 gives the full variable domain: KAGVTQTPRYLIKTRGQQVTLSCSPISGHRSVSWYQQTPGQGLQFLFEYFSETQRNKGNFPGRFSGRQFSNSRSEMNVSTLELGDSALYLCASSGSGYDYTFGSGTRLTVV.

The chain carries TRBV7-8 and TRBJ2-2; TRBD1 might be the D (5 bases). CDR3 size: 13 residues. The germline gives CDR1 SGHVS, CDR2 FQNEAQ. V gave up 4 bases and J gave up 4 bases, with 7 bases separating them. CDR3 residues: CASSSRVTGELFF. DNA for the CDR3: TGTGCCAGCAGCTCCAGGGTCACCGGGGAGCTGTTTTTT.

This chain joins TRBV6-5 and TRBJ1-3; no definite D call. Germline V gene data show CDR1 as MNHEY and CDR2 as SVGAGI. Deletions cut 8 bases from V and 4 bases from J, with 18 bases between. This CDR3 is 15 amino acids long. The CDR3: CASALSRAVGNTIYF. CDR3 DNA sequence: TGTGCCAGCGCCTTGAGTAGAGCTGTAGGAAACACCATATATTTT.